This TCR beta chain was recorded in a study of T-cell reconstitution after alpha-beta-depleted transplantation in children. CDR1 is DFQATT, CDR2 SNEGSKA, per germline (reference sequence). The CDR3 has 13 residues. The V and J ends lost 3 bases and 2 bases respectively, with 9 bases between them. At least ten counts were recorded for this clonotype. Molecular barcoding with unique molecular identifiers was used for the TCRbeta library. From the PCR reads, TCRdb called clonotypes with MiXCR, one entry per CDR3 protein. The data contain approximately 240,000 distinct CDR3 sequences, under 9.5% of them seen just once; the ten biggest clones take up 6.2%.

The chain is built from TRBV20-1 and TRBJ2-3; possible D gene TRBD2, 6 bases. The specimen was PBMCs from the stem cell graft donor, collected from the stem cell graft. The receptor was derived from a human donor who donated a stem cell graft to a child with acute lymphoblastic leukemia. CDR3 region: CSASGGDTDTQYF. DNA for the CDR3: TGCAGTGCTAGCGGGGGTGACACAGATACGCAGTATTTT.